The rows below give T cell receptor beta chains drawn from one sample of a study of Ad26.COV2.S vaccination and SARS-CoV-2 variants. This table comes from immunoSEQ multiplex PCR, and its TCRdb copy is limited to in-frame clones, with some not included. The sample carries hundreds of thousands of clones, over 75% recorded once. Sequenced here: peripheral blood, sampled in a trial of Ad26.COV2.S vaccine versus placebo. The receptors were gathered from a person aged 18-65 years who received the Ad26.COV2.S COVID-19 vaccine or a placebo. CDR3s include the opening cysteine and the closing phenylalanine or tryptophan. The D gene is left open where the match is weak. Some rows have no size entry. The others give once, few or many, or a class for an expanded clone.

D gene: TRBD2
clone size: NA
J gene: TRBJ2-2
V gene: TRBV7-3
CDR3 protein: CASSPGLAANTGELFF
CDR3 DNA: TGTGCCAGCAGCCCAGGACTAGCGGCGAACACCGGGGAGCTGTTTTTT

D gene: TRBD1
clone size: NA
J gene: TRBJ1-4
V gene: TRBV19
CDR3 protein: CASRDRGFEKLFF
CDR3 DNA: TGTGCCAGTCGGGACAGGGGATTTGAAAAACTGTTTTTT

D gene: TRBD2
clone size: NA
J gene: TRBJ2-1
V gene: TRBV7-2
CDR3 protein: CASSPLSSGIGEQFF
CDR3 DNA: TGTGCCAGCAGCCCATTGTCTAGCGGGATCGGCGAGCAGTTCTTC

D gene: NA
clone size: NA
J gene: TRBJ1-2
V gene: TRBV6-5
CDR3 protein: CASSPQDGGFYGYTF
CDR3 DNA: TGTGCCAGCAGTCCTCAGGACGGGGGGTTCTATGGCTACACCTTC

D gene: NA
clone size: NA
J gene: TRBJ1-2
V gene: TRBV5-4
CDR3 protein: CASSYIDAEYGYTF
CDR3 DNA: TGTGCCAGCAGCTATATAGACGCGGAGTATGGCTACACCTTC

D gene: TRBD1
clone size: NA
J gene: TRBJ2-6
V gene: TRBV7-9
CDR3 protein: CASRKGGASTGANVLTF
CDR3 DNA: TGTGCCAGCAGGAAAGGGGGCGCTTCTACTGGGGCCAACGTCCTGACTTTC

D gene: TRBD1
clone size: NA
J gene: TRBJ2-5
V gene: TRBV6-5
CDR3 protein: CASSPLGQGKETQYF
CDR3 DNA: TGTGCCAGCAGTCCTCTGGGACAGGGGAAAGAGACCCAGTACTTC

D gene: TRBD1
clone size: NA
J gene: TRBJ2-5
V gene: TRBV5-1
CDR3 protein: CASSVTGGQETQYF
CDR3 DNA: TGCGCCAGCAGCGTAACAGGGGGCCAAGAGACCCAGTACTTC

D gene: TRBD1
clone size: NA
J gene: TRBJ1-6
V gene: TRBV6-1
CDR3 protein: CASSDRQGNNSPLHF
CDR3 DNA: TGTGCCAGCAGTGACAGACAGGGGAACAATTCACCCCTCCACTTT

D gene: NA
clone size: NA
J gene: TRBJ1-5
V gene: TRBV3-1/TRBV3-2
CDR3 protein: CASSQGEHSNQPQHF
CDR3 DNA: TGTGCCAGCAGCCAAGGGGAACATAGCAATCAGCCCCAGCATTTT

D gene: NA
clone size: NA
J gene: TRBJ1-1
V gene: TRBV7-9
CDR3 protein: CASSPKRGSGMNTEAFF
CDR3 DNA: TGTGCCAGCAGCCCCAAAAGGGGGTCAGGGATGAACACTGAAGCTTTCTTT

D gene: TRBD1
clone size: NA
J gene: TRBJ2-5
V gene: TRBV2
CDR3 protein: CASRLTGGRETQYF
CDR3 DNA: TGTGCCAGCAGACTCACAGGGGGCCGGGAGACCCAGTACTTC

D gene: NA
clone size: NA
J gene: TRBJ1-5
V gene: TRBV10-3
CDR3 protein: CAISLGLEGPQHF
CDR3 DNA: TGTGCCATCAGTCTAGGCTTGGAGGGGCCCCAGCATTTT

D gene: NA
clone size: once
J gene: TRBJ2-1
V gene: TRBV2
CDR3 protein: CASSALVRDEQFF
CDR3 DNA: TGTGCCAGCAGTGCTCTAGTTCGCGATGAGCAGTTCTTC

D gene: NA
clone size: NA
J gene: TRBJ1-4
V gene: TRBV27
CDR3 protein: CASSLKRQSNEKLFF
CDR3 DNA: TGTGCCAGCAGTTTAAAGAGGCAGTCTAATGAAAAACTGTTTTTT

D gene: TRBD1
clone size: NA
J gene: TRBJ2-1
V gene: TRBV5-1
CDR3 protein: CASSSRDSNYNEQFF
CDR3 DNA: TGCGCCAGCAGCTCAAGGGACAGCAATTACAATGAGCAGTTCTTC

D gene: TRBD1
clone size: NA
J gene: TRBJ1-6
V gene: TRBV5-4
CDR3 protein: CASSLVTGTAKSSPLHF
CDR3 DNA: TGTGCCAGCAGCTTGGTAACCGGGACAGCGAAATCATCACCCCTCCACTTT

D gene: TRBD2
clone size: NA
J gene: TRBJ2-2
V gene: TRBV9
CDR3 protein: CASSPGLANTGELFF
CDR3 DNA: TGTGCCAGCAGCCCGGGACTAGCCAACACCGGGGAGCTGTTTTTT

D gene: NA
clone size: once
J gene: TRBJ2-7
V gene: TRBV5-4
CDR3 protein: CASSLSAGRSYEQYF
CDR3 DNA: TGTGCCAGCAGCTTGTCGGCGGGAAGGTCCTACGAGCAGTACTTC

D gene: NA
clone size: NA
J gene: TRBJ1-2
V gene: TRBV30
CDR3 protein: CAWSKENYGYTF
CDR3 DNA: TGTGCCTGGAGTAAAGAGAACTATGGCTACACCTTC

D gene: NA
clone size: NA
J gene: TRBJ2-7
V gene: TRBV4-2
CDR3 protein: CASSQEFLAYEQYF
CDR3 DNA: TGTGCCAGCAGCCAAGAGTTTCTTGCCTACGAGCAGTACTTC

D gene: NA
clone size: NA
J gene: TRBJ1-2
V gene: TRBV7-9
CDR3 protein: CASSERGGTNYGYTF
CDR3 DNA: TGTGCCAGCAGCGAAAGAGGCGGCACTAACTATGGCTACACCTTC

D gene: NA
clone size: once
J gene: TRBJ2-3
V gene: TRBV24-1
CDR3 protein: CATSDPRDLYGDTQYF
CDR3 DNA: TGTGCCACCAGTGACCCCCGGGACTTATATGGAGATACGCAGTATTTT

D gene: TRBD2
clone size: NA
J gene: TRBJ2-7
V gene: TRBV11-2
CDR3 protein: CASSSQVAGGTYEQYF
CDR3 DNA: TGTGCCAGCAGCTCACAAGTAGCGGGAGGTACCTACGAGCAGTACTTC

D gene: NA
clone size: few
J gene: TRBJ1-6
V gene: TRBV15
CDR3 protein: CATSRDSSNSPLHF
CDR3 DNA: TGTGCCACCAGCAGAGACAGCAGTAATTCACCCCTCCACTTT

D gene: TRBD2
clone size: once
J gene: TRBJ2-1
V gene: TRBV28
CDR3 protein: CTSTRLAGGNEQFF
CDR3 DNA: TGTACCTCGACCCGGCTAGCGGGAGGCAATGAGCAGTTCTTC

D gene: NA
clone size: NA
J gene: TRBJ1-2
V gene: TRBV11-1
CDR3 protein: CASSQASPGHNYGYTF
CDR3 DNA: TGTGCCAGCAGCCAAGCTTCTCCGGGACACAACTATGGCTACACCTTC

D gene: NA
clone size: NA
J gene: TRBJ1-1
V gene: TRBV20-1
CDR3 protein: CSASDRANTEAFF
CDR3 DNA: TGCAGTGCTAGTGATCGAGCAAACACTGAAGCTTTCTTT

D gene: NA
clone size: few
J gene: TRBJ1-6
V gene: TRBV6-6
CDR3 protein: CASSSRQSSNSPLHF
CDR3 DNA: TGTGCCAGCAGTTCGCGACAAAGTAGTAATTCACCCCTCCACTTT

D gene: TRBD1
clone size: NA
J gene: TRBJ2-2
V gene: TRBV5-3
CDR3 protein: CARSSTGVGTGELFF
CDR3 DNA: TGTGCCAGAAGCTCGACAGGGGTCGGAACCGGGGAGCTGTTTTTT

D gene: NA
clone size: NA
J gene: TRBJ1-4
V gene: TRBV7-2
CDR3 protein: CASSFQSYNEKLFF
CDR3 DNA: TGTGCCAGCAGTTTTCAGTCTTATAATGAAAAACTGTTTTTT

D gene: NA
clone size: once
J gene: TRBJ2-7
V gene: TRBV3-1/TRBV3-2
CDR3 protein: CASSQFFRRSYEQYF
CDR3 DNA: TGTGCCAGCAGCCAATTTTTCCGGCGGTCCTACGAGCAGTACTTC

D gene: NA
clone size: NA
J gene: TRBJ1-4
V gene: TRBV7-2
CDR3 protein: CASSSWAFNEKLFF
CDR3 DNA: TGTGCCAGCAGCTCTTGGGCTTTTAATGAAAAACTGTTTTTT